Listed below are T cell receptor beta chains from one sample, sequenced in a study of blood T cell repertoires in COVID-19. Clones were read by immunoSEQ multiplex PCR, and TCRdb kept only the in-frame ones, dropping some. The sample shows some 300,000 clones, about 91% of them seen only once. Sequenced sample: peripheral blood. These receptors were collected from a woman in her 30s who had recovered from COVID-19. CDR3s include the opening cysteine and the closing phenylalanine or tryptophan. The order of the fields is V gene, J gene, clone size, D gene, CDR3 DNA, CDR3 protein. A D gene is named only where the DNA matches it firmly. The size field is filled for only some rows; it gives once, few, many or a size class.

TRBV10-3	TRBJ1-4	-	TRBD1	TGTGCCATCAGTGACGGGACAGGGACGGAAAAACTGTTTTTT	CAISDGTGTEKLFF
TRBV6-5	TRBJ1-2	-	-	TGTGCCAGCAGTTACTCGAAGCCAGGCAATGGCTACACCTTC	CASSYSKPGNGYTF
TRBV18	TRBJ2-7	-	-	TGTGCCAGCTCACCTGGGGACACCCCGATGGAGCAGTACTTC	CASSPGDTPMEQYF
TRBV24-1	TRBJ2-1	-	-	TGTGCCACCAGTTTCAAAGGGACAGCGGGGGACAATGAGCAGTTCTTC	CATSFKGTAGDNEQFF
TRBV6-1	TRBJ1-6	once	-	TGTGCCAGCAGTGAAGCTCAAGGCAGGAATTCACCCCTCCACTTT	CASSEAQGRNSPLHF
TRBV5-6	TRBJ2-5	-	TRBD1	TGTGCCAGCAGCCTGGGACAGTTTCGCGAGACCCAGTACTTC	CASSLGQFRETQYF
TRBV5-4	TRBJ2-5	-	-	TGTGCCAGCAGCTTGGGGGGCTCCTTGATGACCCAGTACTTC	CASSLGGSLMTQYF
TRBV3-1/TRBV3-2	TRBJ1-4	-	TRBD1	TGTGCCAGCAGCCACGCGAAGACAGGGGGGTATGAAAAACTGTTTTTT	CASSHAKTGGYEKLFF
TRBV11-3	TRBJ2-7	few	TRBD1	TGTGCCAGCAGTTACACCGGGACAGGGGAAAGCGAGCAGTACTTC	CASSYTGTGESEQYF
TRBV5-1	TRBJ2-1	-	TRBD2	TGCGCCAGCAGCTTGGAGGGACTACCCCGAGATGAGCAGTTCTTC	CASSLEGLPRDEQFF
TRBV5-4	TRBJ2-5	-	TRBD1	TGTGCCAGCAGCAGATTACAGGGGGCTCGGGAGACCCAGTACTTC	CASSRLQGARETQYF